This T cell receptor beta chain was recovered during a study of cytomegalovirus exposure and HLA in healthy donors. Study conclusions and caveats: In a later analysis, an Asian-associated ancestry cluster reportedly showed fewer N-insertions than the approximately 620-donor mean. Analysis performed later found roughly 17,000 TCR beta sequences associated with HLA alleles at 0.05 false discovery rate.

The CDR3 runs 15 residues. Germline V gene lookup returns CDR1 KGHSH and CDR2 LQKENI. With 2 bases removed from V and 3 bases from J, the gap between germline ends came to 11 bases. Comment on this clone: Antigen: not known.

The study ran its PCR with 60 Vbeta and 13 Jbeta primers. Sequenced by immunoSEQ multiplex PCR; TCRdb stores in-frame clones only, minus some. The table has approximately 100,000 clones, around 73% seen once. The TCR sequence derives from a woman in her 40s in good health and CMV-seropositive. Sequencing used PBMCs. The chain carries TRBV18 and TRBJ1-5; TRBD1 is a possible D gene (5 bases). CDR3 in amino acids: CASSPRRGANQPQHF. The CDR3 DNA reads TGTGCCAGCTCACCAAGGCGCGGGGCCAATCAGCCCCAGCATTTT.